Presented here are 2 T cell receptor beta chains from one specimen sequenced in a study of cytomegalovirus exposure and HLA in healthy donors. PCR amplification relied on 60 Vbeta primers (plus 13 Jbeta primers). Sequenced by immunoSEQ multiplex PCR; TCRdb stores in-frame clones only, minus some. The table includes around 100,000 clones, roughly 85% detected once. The source material was PBMCs. The receptors were sampled from a man aged 55-75 years in good health and CMV-seropositive.

The V and J genes are TRBV28 and TRBJ1-6, with 8 bases fitting TRBD1. V dropped 2 bases and J dropped 7; count of bases not matched to a gene: 4. This CDR3 comprises 15 residues. Looked up from germline, CDR1 is MDHEN and CDR2 is SYDVKM. The CDR3, as DNA: TGTGCCAGCAGTTTAGGACAGGGCGGGAATTCACCCCTCCACTTT. Its protein product is CASSLGQGGNSPLHF.

J is TRBJ2-1 and V is TRBV7-2; 8 bases map to TRBD1. CDR3 size: 14 residues. The germline gives CDR1 SGHTA, CDR2 FQGNSA. Trimming cost V 3 bases and J 7 bases; bases outside gene matches: 5. In DNA, the CDR3 is TGTGCCAGCAGCTTCGGACAGGGCCATAATGAGCAGTTCTTC. Translated: CASSFGQGHNEQFF.